This TCR beta chain originates from a study of technical replicates of blood from a few donors. V lost 6 bases to trimming and J lost 3 bases; unmatched junction nucleotides: 2. Per germline, CDR1 SGDLS and CDR2 YYNGEE. The CDR3 sequence is 12 residues long. The table came from immunoSEQ multiplex PCR; TCRdb's copy has only in-frame clones and leaves some out. The sample consists of under 100,000 clones, 90% to 95% of them appearing once. V is TRBV9 and J is TRBJ1-2; 7 positions agree with TRBD1. Sequencing was done on a sample of T cells isolated from PBMCs. This receptor was identified in a human donor in good health. CDR3: CASNRGDYGYTF. The CDR3 region has the DNA TGTGCCAGCAACAGGGGAGACTATGGCTACACCTTC.